This T cell receptor (gamma chain) was sequenced in a study of Vδ1+ human thymocytes. The J segment lost 6 bases and the V segment lost 0 bases, leaving 5 bases of the junction unmatched. The CDR3 has 13 amino acids. Germline V lookup: CDR1 GITISATS, CDR2 ISYDGTV (reference sequence). This clone has only a few counts. Its antigen is still unknown. Different DNA sequences within this sample yield the same CDR3. Study results and limitations: In the thymus, TRG and TRD repertoires looked highly polyclonal with Gaussian CDR3 lengths.

Extracted RNA was reverse transcribed into cDNA. CDR3 amplicons came from multiplex PCR with pooled V-gene forward and constant-region reverse primers. TCRdb re-analyzed the multiplex PCR reads via CATT. Here the sample spans approximately 20,000 gamma-chain clones, roughly an eighth being singletons. This rearrangement joins TRGV9 to TRGJ1 or TRGJ2. This receptor was obtained from a child younger than two who had congenital heart surgery. Sequenced: Vdelta1+ gamma-delta thymocytes from the thymus. Indicated subset: FACS-sorted CD3+ TCRalphabeta- TCRVdelta1+ TCRVdelta2- thymocytes. The DNA of the CDR3 is TGTGCCTTGTGGGAGGTGCAGGCTTATAAGAAACTCTTT. Protein sequence: CALWEVQAYKKLF.